The 19 T cell receptor beta chains in this list originate from one sample, sequenced in a study of shared clonotypes between healthy human individuals. As defined, naive CD8 cells were CD45RO-negative and positively selected for CCR7, with terminally differentiated effector memory CD45RA+ cells excluded. TCRdb's copy holds only in-frame clones and misses some; the assay was immunoSEQ multiplex PCR. The table lists around 610,000 clones, about 96% of them singletons, with 0.11% in the top ten. The sequencing input was naive CD8+ T cells sorted from blood. The receptors originated from a woman in her twenties or thirties in good health.

The chain joins TRBV5-6 to TRBJ1-1; D is unresolved. The ends were cut back, 1 base at V and 0 bases at J, with 7 bases in the middle. Germline V lookup: CDR1 SGHDT, CDR2 YYEEEE. The CDR3 is made up of 14 amino acids. CDR3 bases: TGTGCCAGCAGCTTGTATAGGCTGAACACTGAAGCTTTCTTT. The encoded protein is CASSLYRLNTEAFF.

The chain has TRBV28 and TRBJ2-5, with 8 bases that match TRBD1. After removal of 5 bases from V and 4 bases from J, the junction contained 6 bases not matched to a gene. This CDR3 contains 14 residues. CDR1 MDHEN and CDR2 SYDVKM come from the germline V gene. CDR3 loop: CASSAGQGSETQYF. CDR3 coding DNA: TGTGCCAGCAGTGCAGGACAGGGATCAGAGACCCAGTACTTC.

The chain uses TRBV30 and TRBJ1-2, with D uncertain. The V gene's germline CDR1 is GTSNPN and CDR2 SVGIG (reference sequence). The CDR3 runs 12 residues. The V and J ends lost 1 base and 0 bases respectively, with 3 bases between them. The CDR3 here is CAWSEANYGYTF. The CDR3, as DNA: TGTGCCTGGAGTGAAGCTAACTATGGCTACACCTTC.

The V gene is TRBV25-1, the J gene TRBJ2-3, with a tentative D call TRBD1 (5 bases). The V end lost 2 bases, the J end lost 4 bases, and 10 bases lay between the germline ends. This CDR3 has 14 amino acids. CDR1 is MGHDK and CDR2 is SYGVNS in the germline V gene. CDR3 nucleotides: TGTGCCAGCAGTGAAAGGACGACAGCAGATACGCAGTATTTT. This translates into CASSERTTADTQYF.

This clone was observed once. The chain employs TRBV2 and TRBJ2-7, with D hard to call. There are 11 residues in the CDR3. Germline lookup yields CDR1 SNHLY and CDR2 FYNNEI. Trimming took off 7 bases at V and 5 bases at J, with 9 bases between the two ends. The CDR3 bases are TGTGCCAGCAAGCTATCCCACGAGCAGTACTTC. Translating it yields CASKLSHEQYF. Together with reference TRBV2 and TRBJ2-7, the CDR3 gives the full variable domain: EPEVTQTPSHQVTQMGQEVILRCVPISNHLYFYWYRQILGQKVEFLVSFYNNEISEKSEIFDDQFSVERPDGSNFTLKIRSTKLEDSAMYFCASKLSHEQYFGPGTRLTVT.

The V and J genes are TRBV4-1 and TRBJ2-2; 10 nucleotides agree with TRBD1. CDR3 size: 18 residues. In germline, CDR1 is MGHRA, CDR2 YSYEKL. The V segment lost 3 bases and the J segment 5 bases; nucleotides outside the gene matches: 12. The CDR3 reads CASSHAQDRGRRTGELFF. The DNA of the CDR3 is TGCGCCAGCAGCCACGCTCAAGACAGGGGGCGAAGGACCGGGGAGCTGTTTTTT.

CDR3 sequence: CASSQAGSYEQYF. CDR3 nucleotides: TGTGCCAGCAGCCAAGCAGGGAGCTACGAGCAGTACTTC. The chain has TRBV2 and TRBJ2-7, with D perhaps given as TRBD1 or TRBD2 (5 bases each). The germline CDR1 and CDR2 sequences are SNHLY and FYNNEI. The CDR3 sequence is 13 residues long. The V and J ends lost 6 bases and 3 bases respectively, with 12 bases between them.

The chain has TRBV2 and TRBJ1-1; 9 positions agree with TRBD1. The V gene's germline CDR1 is SNHLY and CDR2 FYNNEI. The CDR3 totals 14 residues. Germline trimming cut 10 bases from V and 5 bases from J; bases unmatched to any gene: 11. The CDR3 sequence: CATTPRTGETEAFF. DNA for the CDR3: TGTGCCACCACCCCCCGGACAGGGGAGACTGAAGCTTTCTTT.

The chain carries TRBV27 and TRBJ2-2; D is ambiguous. The ends were cut back, 3 bases at V and 4 bases at J, with 12 bases in the middle. Germline V CDR1 and CDR2: MNHEY, SMNVEV (reference sequence). The CDR3 has 15 amino acids. The CDR3 here is CASSLWQFSTGELFF. The CDR3 DNA sequence: TGTGCCAGCAGTTTGTGGCAGTTCTCCACCGGGGAGCTGTTTTTT.

The CDR3: CASSELTGELFF. The DNA for the CDR3 is TGTGCCAGCAGTGAACTCACCGGGGAGCTGTTTTTT. The chain couples TRBV2 to TRBJ2-2; D is ambiguous. Germline lookup yields CDR1 SNHLY and CDR2 FYNNEI. V was cut by 2 bases and J by 4 bases, with 2 bases left in between. This CDR3 has 12 residues. Supplemented by reference TRBV2 and TRBJ2-2, the full variable domain reads EPEVTQTPSHQVTQMGQEVILRCVPISNHLYFYWYRQILGQKVEFLVSFYNNEISEKSEIFDDQFSVERPDGSNFTLKIRSTKLEDSAMYFCASSELTGELFFGEGSRLTVL.

The rearrangement uses TRBV29-1 and TRBJ2-1; D gene unclear. The V end was cut by 4 bases, the J end by 4 bases, with 8 bases between. CDR1 is SQVTM and CDR2 is ANQGSEA in the germline V gene. This CDR3 comprises 12 residues. In DNA form, the CDR3 reads TGCAGCGTTGTCTCGGAGTACAATGAGCAGTTCTTC. Translating it yields CSVVSEYNEQFF.

This clone was seen more than once but under ten times. This same CDR3 is encoded by further DNA sequences in the sample. The chain links TRBV28 to TRBJ1-5; TRBD1 is a possible D gene (5 bases). V was cut by 1 base and J by 4 bases, with 8 bases left in between. Per the germline V gene, CDR1 is MDHEN and CDR2 is SYDVKM. The CDR3 has 14 residues. The CDR3 here is CASSLYRGNQPQHF. CDR3 nucleotide sequence: TGTGCCAGCAGTTTATATCGGGGGAATCAGCCCCAGCATTTT.

This clone was counted once. This chain uses TRBV5-1 with TRBJ2-3, with a possible D match to TRBD1 (6 bases). From germline, CDR1 is SGHRS and CDR2 YFSETQ. The CDR3 runs 15 residues. The V gene lost 4 bases and the J gene lost 5 bases, with 17 bases spanning the gap. The CDR3 DNA is TGCGCCAGCAGCACGTGGACTGAAGGGGGAGATACGCAGTATTTT. Protein: CASSTWTEGGDTQYF.

CDR3 sequence reads: CAISESNGPPYEQYF. The CDR3 nucleotides read TGTGCCATCAGTGAGTCCAACGGTCCCCCCTACGAGCAGTACTTC. This sequence joins TRBV10-3 and TRBJ2-7; D not certain. Trimming took off 0 bases at V and 2 bases at J, with 11 bases between the two ends. The CDR3 loop spans 15 amino acids. The germline CDR1 and CDR2 sequences are ENHRY and SYGVKD.

The chain combines TRBV25-1 with TRBJ2-1; 7 bases are shared with TRBD1. V lost 10 bases to trimming and J lost 12 bases; unmatched junction nucleotides: 12. Germline V CDR1 and CDR2: MGHDK, SYGVNS. The CDR3 is made up of 12 amino acids. The CDR3 protein is CATETGYVGQFF. Written as DNA, the CDR3 is TGTGCCACGGAGACAGGGTATGTTGGGCAGTTCTTC.

J is TRBJ1-5 and V is TRBV9; D is unresolved. The germline V and J ends were trimmed by 0 bases and 6 bases, with 7 bases remaining between them. Germline assignment: CDR1 SGDLS and CDR2 YYNGEE. This CDR3 comprises 13 residues. CDR3 nucleotides: TGTGCCAGCAGCGTAGGCGAGGGTCAGCCCCAGCATTTT. It encodes CASSVGEGQPQHF.

About this clone itself: The same CDR3 can be traced to other DNA sequences in this sample. This chain joins TRBV7-8 and TRBJ2-5, with D possibly matching TRBD2 (6 bases). Trimming took off 2 bases at V and 1 base at J, with 14 bases between the two ends. The germline V gene encodes CDR1 SGHVS and CDR2 FQNEAQ. This CDR3 spans 16 amino acids. DNA for the CDR3: TGTGCCAGCAGCTTACGGGGCGGGGAACCCCAAGAGACCCAGTACTTC. Translated: CASSLRGGEPQETQYF.

This chain uses TRBV7-9 with TRBJ2-1, with 8 nucleotides matching TRBD2. CDR3 length: 16 residues. Trimming took 5 bases from V and 5 from J; bases not matched to a gene: 11. Germline-derived CDR1 and CDR2 are SEHNR and FQNEAQ (reference sequence). CDR3 coding DNA: TGTGCCAGCAGCGAAGCAAGCGGGAGAAGAGACAATGAGCAGTTCTTC. This sequence encodes CASSEASGRRDNEQFF.

The V and J genes are TRBV19 and TRBJ1-2; 9 nucleotides match TRBD1. CDR3 length equals 14 residues. After removal of 4 bases from V and 6 bases from J, the junction contained 6 bases not matched to a gene. The V gene's germline CDR1 is LNHDA and CDR2 SQIVND (reference sequence). DNA of the CDR3: TGTGCCAGTAGTACCACCGGGACAGGGAATGGCTACACCTTC. This sequence encodes CASSTTGTGNGYTF.